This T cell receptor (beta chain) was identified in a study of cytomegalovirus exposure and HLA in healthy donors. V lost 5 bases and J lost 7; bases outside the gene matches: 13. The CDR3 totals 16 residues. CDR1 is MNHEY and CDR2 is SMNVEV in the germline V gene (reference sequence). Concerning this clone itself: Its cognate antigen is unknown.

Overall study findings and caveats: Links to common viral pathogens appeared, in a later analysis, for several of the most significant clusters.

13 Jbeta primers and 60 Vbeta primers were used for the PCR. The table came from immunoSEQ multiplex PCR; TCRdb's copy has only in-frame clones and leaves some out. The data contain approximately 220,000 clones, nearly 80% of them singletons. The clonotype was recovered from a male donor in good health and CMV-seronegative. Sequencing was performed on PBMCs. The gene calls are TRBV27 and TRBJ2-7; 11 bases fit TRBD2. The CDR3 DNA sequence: TGTGCCAGCAGTGCGCGACTAGCGGGAAATAAGGGAGAGCAGTACTTC. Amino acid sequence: CASSARLAGNKGEQYF.